This passage covers 20 T cell receptor beta chains from one sample sequenced in a study of T cell changes during pregnancy in multiple sclerosis. TCRdb's copy holds only in-frame clones and misses some; the assay was immunoSEQ multiplex PCR. The sample records about 77,000 clones, about 93% being singletons. Source: peripheral blood, taken after pregnancy. These receptors all come from a female donor in good health, enrolled as a control in a pregnancy study.

The chain carries TRBV5-6 and TRBJ2-5; possible D gene TRBD1, 6 bases. Trimming stripped 4 bases from V and 5 bases from J, with 18 bases between. The CDR3 covers 15 residues. The germline V gene has CDR1 SGHDT and CDR2 YYEEEE. DNA of the CDR3: TGTGCCAGCAGCGCATCCCTACAGGGATGGGAGACCCAGTACTTC. The encoded protein is CASSASLQGWETQYF.

As DNA, the CDR3 is TGTGCCATCAAATTGACAGGGACCAACTATGGCTACACCTTC. This sequence encodes CAIKLTGTNYGYTF. V usage is TRBV10-3 and J usage is TRBJ1-2; TRBD1 matches at 7 bases. CDR3 length: 14 amino acids. The V and J ends lost 7 bases and 2 bases, in that order; junction bases with no gene match: 7. The germline CDR1 and CDR2 sequences are ENHRY and SYGVKD.

The chain is built from TRBV27 and TRBJ2-7; D may be TRBD2 (5 bases). Trimming removed 5 bases from V and 2 bases from J, with 13 bases in between. Germline V gene sequence: CDR1 MNHEY, CDR2 SMNVEV (reference sequence). The length of the CDR3 is 14 residues. The CDR3 loop reads CASSRPGVPYEQYF. CDR3 nucleotides: TGTGCCAGCAGTAGGCCCGGGGTCCCCTACGAGCAGTACTTC.

The J gene is TRBJ2-6, the V gene TRBV5-4, with D unclear. Germline CDR1 is SGHNT and CDR2 is YYREEE (reference sequence). Trimming took 4 bases from V and 7 from J, leaving 15 bases between them. The CDR3 has 15 residues. The CDR3 bases are TGTGCCAGCAGCCCACCGTCGAACTTAGCCAACGTCCTGACTTTC. Its protein is CASSPPSNLANVLTF.

The genes are TRBV9 and TRBJ2-3; D is perhaps TRBD2 (6 bases). In germline, CDR1 is SGDLS, CDR2 YYNGEE. The ends were cut back, 2 bases at V and 6 bases at J, with 13 bases in the middle. This CDR3 contains 14 residues. The CDR3 reads CASSVGGTGDTQYF. The CDR3 DNA reads as TGTGCCAGCAGCGTGGGCGGGACGGGTGATACGCAGTATTTT.

The chain has TRBV5-1 and TRBJ2-1, with 12 bases matching TRBD2. J was trimmed by 8 bases and V by 4 bases; bases with no gene match: 10. Germline CDR1 and CDR2: SGHRS and YFSETQ. CDR3 length: 16 amino acids. CDR3 amino acids: CASSTRGASGGDEQFF. For the CDR3, the DNA is TGCGCCAGCAGCACTCGGGGGGCTAGCGGGGGGGATGAGCAGTTCTTC.

The chain has TRBV6-5 and TRBJ2-5; 7 bases line up with TRBD1. The V segment lost 8 bases and the J segment 9 bases; nucleotides outside the gene matches: 6. The germline CDR1 and CDR2 sequences are MNHEY and SVGAGI. The CDR3 extends over 11 amino acids. This CDR3 is CASRQGMAQYF. Written as DNA, the CDR3 is TGTGCCAGCCGACAGGGAATGGCCCAGTACTTC.

The chain has TRBV5-4 and TRBJ1-2; D is unclear. The germline CDR1 and CDR2 sequences are SGHNT and YYREEE (reference sequence). Trimming removed 2 bases at V and 3 bases at J, with 11 bases between. The CDR3 sequence is 14 residues long. CDR3 amino acids: CASSLVTRDYGYTF. CDR3 in DNA: TGTGCCAGCAGCTTAGTTACTCGGGACTATGGCTACACCTTC.

The chain uses TRBV6-6 and TRBJ1-2; 7 bases are a match to TRBD1. The CDR3 spans 13 residues. Germline loops: CDR1 MNHNY, CDR2 SVGAGI (reference sequence). V gave up 8 bases and J gave up 2 bases; unmatched junction bases: 5. The DNA of the CDR3 is TGTGCCAGCTCCTCACAGGGGAACTATGGCTACACCTTC. Protein: CASSSQGNYGYTF.

The V gene is TRBV7-9, the J gene TRBJ2-2, with D possibly TRBD2 on 6 matching bases. The CDR3 loop spans 16 amino acids. Germline V gene sequence: CDR1 SEHNR, CDR2 FQNEAQ (reference sequence). The V end was cut by 4 bases, the J end by 6 bases, with 18 bases between. The CDR3 bases are TGTGCCAGCAGCTACCCCGGGTGGCGGGGCGCCGGGGAGCTGTTTTTT. It specifies CASSYPGWRGAGELFF.

V gene TRBV6-5 combines with J gene TRBJ2-1, with D tentatively TRBD1 (7 bases). This CDR3 is built from 15 residues. CDR1 and CDR2 from the germline V gene are MNHEY and SVGAGI. Trimming left V 0 bases short and J 8 bases short, with 14 bases between. CDR3 in amino acids: CASSYSYRGGDEQFF. The CDR3 coding sequence is TGTGCCAGCAGTTACTCGTACAGGGGAGGAGATGAGCAGTTCTTC.

The genes are TRBV5-1 and TRBJ2-5, with 8 bases matching TRBD2. Per germline, CDR1 SGHRS and CDR2 YFSETQ. The ends lost 7 bases at V and 0 bases at J; junction bases unmatched: 8. The CDR3 covers 15 residues. The CDR3 protein is CASVWGLGDQETQYF. CDR3 nucleotide sequence: TGCGCCAGCGTTTGGGGACTAGGGGACCAAGAGACCCAGTACTTC.

CDR3 sequence (DNA): TGTGCCGTGACAGGGGTGGCGAACACTGAAGCTTTCTTT. Its protein is CAVTGVANTEAFF. V is TRBV10-3 and J is TRBJ1-1; TRBD1 aligns across 8 bases. With V trimmed by 11 bases and J by 1 base, 6 bases remained unmatched. The length of the CDR3 is 13 residues. Germline CDR1 reads ENHRY; CDR2 reads SYGVKD.

The count of this clone is one. The chain recombines TRBV7-8 with TRBJ1-1, with D perhaps TRBD1 (5 bases). Germline V gene sequence: CDR1 SGHVS, CDR2 FQNEAQ. The CDR3 is made up of 17 amino acids. V was trimmed by 1 base and J by 3 bases, leaving 18 bases between them. The CDR3 here is CASSLGPIGGGDTEAFF. CDR3 DNA: TGTGCCAGCAGCTTAGGGCCCATCGGGGGAGGTGACACTGAAGCTTTCTTT. Variable domain in full (rest from reference TRBV7-8 and TRBJ1-1): GAGVSQSPRYKVAKRGQDVALRCDPISGHVSLFWYQQALGQGPEFLTYFQNEAQLDKSGLPSDRFFAERPEGSVSTLKIQRTQQEDSAVYLCASSLGPIGGGDTEAFFGQGTRLTVV.

The gene calls are TRBV4-2 and TRBJ2-3, with a possible D match to TRBD1 (6 bases). CDR1 and CDR2 from the germline V gene are LGHNA and YNFKEQ. This CDR3 has 15 residues. With 4 bases removed from V and 4 bases from J, the gap between germline ends came to 15 bases. CDR3 loop: CASSRGPGEPDTQYF. As DNA, the CDR3 is TGTGCCAGCAGCCGCGGCCCAGGGGAGCCAGATACGCAGTATTTT.

The genes are TRBV11-2 and TRBJ2-5, with a tentative D call TRBD1 (5 bases). Germline-derived CDR1 and CDR2 are SGHAT and FQNNGV. V lost 5 bases and J 7 bases, leaving 8 bases between the germline ends. The CDR3 spans 11 residues. The CDR3 protein is CASSPDRTQYF. As DNA, the CDR3 is TGTGCCAGCAGCCCAGACAGGACCCAGTACTTC.

The chain carries TRBV29-1 and TRBJ2-7, with a tentative D call TRBD1 (6 bases). The germline V gene has CDR1 SQVTM and CDR2 ANQGSEA. The CDR3 loop spans 12 amino acids. Trimming pared 5 bases from V and 6 bases from J, leaving 14 bases between. Here the CDR3 DNA reads TGCAGCGTTCCCACAGGGATAGGCGAGCAGTACTTC. This sequence encodes CSVPTGIGEQYF.

The J gene is TRBJ2-3, the V gene TRBV5-4, with TRBD1 identical over 7 bases. The V and J ends lost 0 bases and 2 bases, in that order; junction bases with no gene match: 3. The CDR3 consists of 15 residues. Looked up from germline, CDR1 is SGHNT and CDR2 is YYREEE (reference sequence). The CDR3 reads CASSLGQGVTDTQYF. The CDR3 DNA is TGTGCCAGCAGCTTGGGACAGGGAGTCACAGATACGCAGTATTTT.

This sequence joins TRBV30 and TRBJ2-2, with 11 nucleotides matching TRBD2. Germline CDR1 is GTSNPN and CDR2 is SVGIG (reference sequence). The CDR3 sequence is 16 residues long. V shed 8 bases, J shed 1 base, and the junction held 9 bases outside the gene matches. The CDR3 nucleotides read TGTGCCGGCCCACTGACTAGCGGGATGAACACCGGGGAGCTGTTTTTT. Amino acid sequence: CAGPLTSGMNTGELFF. The whole variable domain, filled in from reference TRBV30 and TRBJ2-2, reads SQTIHQWPATLVQPVGSPLSLECTVEGTSNPNLYWYRQAAGRGLQLLFYSVGIGQISSEVPQNLSASRPQDRQFILSSKKLLLSDSGFYLCAGPLTSGMNTGELFFGEGSRLTVL.

The sample holds one count of this clone. The chain joins TRBV4-2 to TRBJ2-2, with D perhaps matching TRBD2 (6 bases). The germline CDR1 and CDR2 sequences are LGHNA and YNFKEQ. V dropped 1 base and J dropped 7 bases, with 10 bases sitting between them. The CDR3 length is 14 residues. The CDR3 sequence: CASSQGREIGELFF. In DNA, the CDR3 is TGTGCCAGCAGCCAAGGGAGGGAAATCGGGGAGCTGTTTTTT.